This TCR beta chain was recovered during a study of CD8 T cells in ankylosing spondylitis. Study results and limitations: Clones linked to the disease showed a CD8+ phenotype. They occurred at relatively low frequencies in peripheral blood.

The sample holds a few counts of this clonotype. The antigen is undetermined. From the 5' RACE reads, TCRdb called clonotypes with MiXCR, one entry per CDR3 protein. The sample has 250,000 to 300,000 distinct CDR3 sequences, over 15% seen once. Germline V CDR1 and CDR2: SGHVS, FNYEAQ. The CDR3 spans 15 residues. Trimming removed 1 base at V and 1 base at J, with 10 bases between. The receptor was isolated from a male donor with ankylosing spondylitis or in good health (not recorded which). Specimen: blood, either unsorted or a sorted T cell fraction (not recorded which). V and J are TRBV7-6 and TRBJ1-1, with D perhaps TRBD1 (6 bases). CDR3 sequence reads: CASSLVAGANTEAFF. CDR3 bases: TGTGCCAGCAGCTTAGTGGCAGGGGCGAACACTGAAGCTTTCTTT.